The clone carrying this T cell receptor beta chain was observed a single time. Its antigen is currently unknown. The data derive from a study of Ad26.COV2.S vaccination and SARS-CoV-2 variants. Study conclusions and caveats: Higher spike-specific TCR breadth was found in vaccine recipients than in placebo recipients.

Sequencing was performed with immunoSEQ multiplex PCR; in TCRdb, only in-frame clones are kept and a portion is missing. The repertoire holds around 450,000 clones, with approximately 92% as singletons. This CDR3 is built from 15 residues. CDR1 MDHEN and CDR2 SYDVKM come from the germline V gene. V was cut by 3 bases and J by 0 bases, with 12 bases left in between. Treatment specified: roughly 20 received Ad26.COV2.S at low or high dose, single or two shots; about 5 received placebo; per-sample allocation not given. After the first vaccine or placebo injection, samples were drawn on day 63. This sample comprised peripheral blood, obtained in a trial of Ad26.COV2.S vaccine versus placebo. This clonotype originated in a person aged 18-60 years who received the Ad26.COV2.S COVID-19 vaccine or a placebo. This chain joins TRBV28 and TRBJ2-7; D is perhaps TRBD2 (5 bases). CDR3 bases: TGTGCCAGCAGTTTTATCAGCGGTGGCTCCTACGAGCAGTACTTC. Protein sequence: CASSFISGGSYEQYF.